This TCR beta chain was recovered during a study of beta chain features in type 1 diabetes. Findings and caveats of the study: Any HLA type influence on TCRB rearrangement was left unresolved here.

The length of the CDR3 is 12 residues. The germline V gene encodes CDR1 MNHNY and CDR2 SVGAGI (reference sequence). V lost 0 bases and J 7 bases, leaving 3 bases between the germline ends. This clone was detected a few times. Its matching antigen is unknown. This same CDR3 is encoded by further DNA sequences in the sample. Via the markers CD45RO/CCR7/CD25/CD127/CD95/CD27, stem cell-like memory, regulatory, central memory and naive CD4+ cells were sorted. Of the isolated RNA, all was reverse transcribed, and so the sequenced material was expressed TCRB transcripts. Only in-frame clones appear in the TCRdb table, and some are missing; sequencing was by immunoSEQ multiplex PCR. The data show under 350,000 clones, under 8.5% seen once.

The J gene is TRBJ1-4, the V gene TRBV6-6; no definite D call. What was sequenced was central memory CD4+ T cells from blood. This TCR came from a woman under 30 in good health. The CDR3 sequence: CASSYSSEKLFF. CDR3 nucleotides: TGTGCCAGCAGTTACTCGAGTGAAAAACTGTTTTTT.